The next 15 T cell receptor beta chains were all read from a single sample in a study of cytomegalovirus exposure and HLA in healthy donors. The PCR was carried out with 60 Vbeta primers and 13 Jbeta primers. TCRdb's copy holds only in-frame clones and misses some; the assay was immunoSEQ multiplex PCR. The profile shows 200,000 to 250,000 clones, over 70% of them singletons. The sample consisted of PBMCs. Source of these receptors: a boy aged 2-15 years in good health and CMV-seronegative.

The table lists this clone with a few counts. V and J are TRBV7-6 and TRBJ2-6, with D perhaps TRBD2 (6 bases). The germline V gene has CDR1 SGHVS and CDR2 FNYEAQ. V lost 3 bases to trimming and J lost 0 bases, with 6 bases between them. The CDR3 extends over 15 amino acids. The CDR3 region has the DNA TGTGCCAGCAGCTTGGGGGGCTCTGGGGCCAACGTCCTGACTTTC. Translation: CASSLGGSGANVLTF.

V gene TRBV6-1 combines with J gene TRBJ2-5, with D maybe TRBD2 (5 bases). The CDR3 length is 13 residues. Trimming cost V 7 bases and J 2 bases, with 11 bases left between them. CDR1 is MNHNS, CDR2 SASEGT, per germline. CDR3 amino acids: CASNRSGQETQYF. CDR3 coding DNA: TGTGCCAGCAATCGGTCGGGGCAAGAGACCCAGTACTTC.

This clone was observed a single time. The rearrangement uses TRBV6-6 and TRBJ2-1, with D unclear. The germline V and J ends were trimmed by 4 bases and 8 bases, with 15 bases remaining between them. Germline CDR1 reads MNHNY; CDR2 reads SVGAGI (reference sequence). The CDR3 length is 14 residues. The CDR3 DNA sequence: TGTGCCAGCAGTTCCACTCTCGGTCTCGATGAGCAGTTCTTC. Its protein product is CASSSTLGLDEQFF.

CDR3 loop: CASSSGQGAFATNEKLFF. CDR3 DNA: TGTGCCAGCAGCTCGGGACAGGGGGCCTTCGCAACTAATGAAAAACTGTTTTTT. The V and J genes are TRBV7-2 and TRBJ1-4, with 12 bases identical to TRBD1. CDR3 length equals 18 residues. Germline CDR1 reads SGHTA; CDR2 reads FQGNSA. V lost 4 bases, J lost 0 bases, and 6 bases stayed unmatched.

This rearrangement joins TRBV27 to TRBJ1-1, with TRBD1 identical over 8 bases. Germline CDR1 and CDR2: MNHEY and SMNVEV (reference sequence). V was pared by 5 bases and J by 3 bases, with 2 bases of the junction left unmatched. The CDR3 has 13 amino acids. The CDR3: CASSPGGHTEAFF. CDR3 coding DNA: TGTGCCAGCAGTCCAGGGGGCCACACTGAAGCTTTCTTT.

This chain uses TRBV9 with TRBJ1-4; D might be TRBD1 (6 bases). Germline V lookup: CDR1 SGDLS, CDR2 YYNGEE. V lost 3 bases to trimming and J lost 4 bases, with 13 bases between them. The CDR3 is made up of 15 amino acids. DNA for the CDR3: TGTGCCAGCAGCGGCCCCGGACAGAATAATGAAAAACTGTTTTTT. It is translated as CASSGPGQNNEKLFF. Based on the CDR3 plus reference TRBV9 and TRBJ1-4, the full variable domain is DSGVTQTPKHLITATGQRVTLRCSPRSGDLSVYWYQQSLDQGLQFLIQYYNGEERAKGNILERFSAQQFPDLHSELNLSSLELGDSALYFCASSGPGQNNEKLFFGSGTQLSVL.

The chain couples TRBV5-6 to TRBJ2-3, with D possibly TRBD1 on 5 matching bases. Trimming cost V 2 bases and J 0 bases, with 10 bases left between them. The CDR3 length is 15 residues. Per germline, CDR1 SGHDT and CDR2 YYEEEE. CDR3: CASSFAQGSTDTQYF. DNA for the CDR3: TGTGCCAGCAGCTTTGCCCAGGGTAGCACAGATACGCAGTATTTT.

The rearrangement links TRBV30 to TRBJ1-1, with D unclear. Germline assignment: CDR1 GTSNPN and CDR2 SVGIG (reference sequence). Trimming took off 0 bases at V and 1 base at J, with 6 bases between the two ends. There are 13 residues in the CDR3. The CDR3 DNA sequence: TGTGCCTGGAGTGTATCAGAGAACACTGAAGCTTTCTTT. Encoded protein: CAWSVSENTEAFF.

This rearrangement joins TRBV18 to TRBJ2-2; 9 bases line up with TRBD1. J gave up 6 bases and V 3 bases, and 5 bases lay outside the gene matches. Per germline, CDR1 KGHSH and CDR2 LQKENI. The CDR3 has 15 residues. This CDR3 is CASSPPGQGPGELFF. The CDR3 DNA follows: TGTGCCAGCTCACCCCCGGGACAGGGTCCCGGGGAGCTGTTTTTT.

This chain uses TRBV4-1 with TRBJ2-5; 8 bases are a match to TRBD2. The last part of the DNA fits TRBJ2-7 better; the J call may be wrong. Germline CDR1 MGHRA, CDR2 YSYEKL. The CDR3 consists of 13 residues. CDR3 sequence reads: CASSRTGGGEQYF. CDR3 DNA sequence: TGCGCCAGCAGCCGAACCGGGGGGGGCGAGCAGTACTTC.

With regard to this clone: Other nucleotide sequences from this sample produce the same CDR3. The V call is TRBV30, the J call TRBJ2-7, with D hard to call. Looked up from germline, CDR1 is GTSNPN and CDR2 is SVGIG (reference sequence). Trimming stripped 5 bases from V and 0 bases from J, with 5 bases between. The CDR3 is made up of 11 amino acids. CDR3 DNA: TGTGCCTGGTCTAGCTCCTACGAGCAGTACTTC. Translated: CAWSSSYEQYF.

The genes are TRBV7-2 and TRBJ1-2; tentatively, D is TRBD1 (6 bases). Germline lookup yields CDR1 SGHTA and CDR2 FQGNSA. V lost 5 bases and J lost 4, with 20 bases in between. CDR3 size: 16 residues. The CDR3 protein is CASSEQGRPSPYGYTF. In nucleotides, the CDR3 is TGTGCCAGCAGCGAACAGGGACGCCCCTCCCCCTATGGCTACACCTTC. The whole variable domain, filled in from reference TRBV7-2 and TRBJ1-2, reads GAGVSQSPSNKVTEKGKDVELRCDPISGHTALYWYRQSLGQGLEFLIYFQGNSAPDKSGLPSDRFSAERTGGSVSTLTIQRTQQEDSAVYLCASSEQGRPSPYGYTFGSGTRLTVV.

The rearrangement joins TRBV7-3 to TRBJ2-5, with TRBD2 identical over 8 bases. CDR1 is SGHTA and CDR2 is FQGTGA in the germline V gene. This CDR3 region has 14 residues. Unmatched junction bases numbered 2, after V lost 0 bases and J lost 5 bases. This CDR3 is CASSLTGGGETQYF. CDR3 in DNA: TGTGCCAGCAGCTTAACGGGCGGGGGGGAGACCCAGTACTTC.

The gene calls are TRBV27 and TRBJ1-5; tentatively, D is TRBD1 (5 bases). V was shortened by 2 bases and J by 2 bases, with 7 bases between the two germline ends. Germline CDR1 reads MNHEY; CDR2 reads SMNVEV (reference sequence). The CDR3 extends over 14 amino acids. CDR3 loop: CASSLRGGNQPQHF. Here the CDR3 DNA reads TGTGCCAGCAGTTTAAGGGGTGGCAATCAGCCCCAGCATTTT.

The chain carries TRBV9 and TRBJ2-1, with D perhaps TRBD2 (5 bases). CDR1 is SGDLS and CDR2 is YYNGEE in the germline V gene. Between the trimmed V and J ends, which lost 3 bases and 5 bases, there was a span of 9 bases. This CDR3 has 13 residues. The DNA of the CDR3 is TGTGCCAGCAGCGACCGGGAAGACAATGAGCAGTTCTTC. Its translation is CASSDREDNEQFF.